The clone carrying this TCR beta chain appeared a few times. Its specificity is unknown. The source of the sample is a study of shared clonotypes between healthy human individuals. Findings and limits, study-wide: The generation probabilities recorded for non-shared clonotypes fell below those of clonotypes shared by all four donors. Limited genetic and exposure-history diversity came from having few donors.

This CDR3 has 14 residues. V was clipped by 7 bases and J by 5 bases; unmatched bases: 10. Germline V gene data show CDR1 as SNHLY and CDR2 as FYNNEI. Repertoires were generated with immunoSEQ multiplex PCR, while TCRdb's copy carries only in-frame clones and drops some. The data contain 850,000 to 1,100,000 clones, around three quarters of them singletons. The gene calls are TRBV2 and TRBJ2-7, with TRBD2 identical over 8 bases. The clonotype originates from a man between 18 and 29 years old in good health. Some clones in this sample may be carry-over from other donors' samples. The sequenced sample consisted of memory CD4+ T cells from PBMCs. The subset is: CD45RA-negative fraction. The CDR3 here is CASKAGLAFHEQYF. CDR3 coding DNA: TGTGCCAGCAAGGCAGGACTAGCATTCCACGAGCAGTACTTC.